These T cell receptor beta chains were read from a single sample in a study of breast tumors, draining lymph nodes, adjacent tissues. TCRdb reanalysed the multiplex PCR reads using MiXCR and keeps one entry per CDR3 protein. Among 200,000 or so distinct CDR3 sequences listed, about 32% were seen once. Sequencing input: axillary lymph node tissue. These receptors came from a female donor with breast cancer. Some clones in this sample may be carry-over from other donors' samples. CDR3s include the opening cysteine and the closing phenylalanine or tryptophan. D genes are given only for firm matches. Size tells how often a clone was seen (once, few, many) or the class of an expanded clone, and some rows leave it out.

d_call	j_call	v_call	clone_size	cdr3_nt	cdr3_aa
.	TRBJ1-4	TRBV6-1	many	TGTGCCAGCAACGGGAGTCGTGAAAAACTGTTTTTT	CASNGSREKLFF
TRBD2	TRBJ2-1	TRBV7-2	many	TGTGCCAGCAGCTTAGGGGGGGGTCTAGCGGGAGAGGGGCGGTTCTTC	CASSLGGGLAGEGRFF
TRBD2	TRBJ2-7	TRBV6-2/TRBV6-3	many	TGTGCCAGCAGCCGTAGCGGGAGAGAGGGGGAGCAGTACTTC	CASSRSGREGEQYF
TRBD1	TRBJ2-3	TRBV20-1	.	TGCAGTGAGACAGGGGCCACAGATACGCAGTATTTT	CSETGATDTQYF
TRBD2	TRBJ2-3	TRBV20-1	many	TGCAGTGCCCGACGAACCCTAGCGGGAGTAGGCGCAGATACGCAGTATTTT	CSARRTLAGVGADTQYF
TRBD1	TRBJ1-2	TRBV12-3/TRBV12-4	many	TGTGCCAGCACGCCGGACAGGGGGCATGGCTACACCTTC	CASTPDRGHGYTF
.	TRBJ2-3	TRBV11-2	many	TGTGCCAGCAGCGGGGTGGGAGGAGCCTTCACAGATACGCAGTATTTT	CASSGVGGAFTDTQYF
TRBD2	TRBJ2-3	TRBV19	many	TGTGCCACTAGCGGGGGGATCGCAGATACGCAGTATTTT	CATSGGIADTQYF
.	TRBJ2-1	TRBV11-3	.	TGTGCCAGCAGCTTAGGGGCTTACACTGAGCAGTTCTTC	CASSLGAYTEQFF
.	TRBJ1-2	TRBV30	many	TGTGCACGAAGGGGCGACGGCGATGGAGGCTACACCTTC	CARRGDGDGGYTF
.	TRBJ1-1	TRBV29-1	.	TGCAGCCCCGACGGGACTGGAGCTTTCTTT	CSPDGTGAFF
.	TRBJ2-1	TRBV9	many	TGTGCCAGCAGCGTAGTAGGGGGGTCTGGGGCGGAGCAGTTCTTC	CASSVVGGSGAEQFF
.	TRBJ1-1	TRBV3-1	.	TGTGCCAGCAGCCCTTCAAGGGACACTGAAGCTTCCTTT	CASSPSRDTEASF
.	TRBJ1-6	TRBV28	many	TGTGCCAGCAAAAAAAGCTCCTATAATTCACCCCTCCACTTT	CASKKSSYNSPLHF
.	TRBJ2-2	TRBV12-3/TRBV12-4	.	TGTGCCACCAGTTTCCAGGGGAAGGACACCGGGGAGCTGTTTTTT	CATSFQGKDTGELFF
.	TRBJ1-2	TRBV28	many	TGTGCCAGCACTCATGCGACAGCCACTGGCTATGGCTACACCTTC	CASTHATATGYGYTF
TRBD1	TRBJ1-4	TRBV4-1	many	TGCGCCAGCAGCCGCAAGTCTTTCGGGACAGAGGAAAAACTGTTTTTT	CASSRKSFGTEEKLFF
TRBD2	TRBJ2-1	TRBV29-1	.	TGCAGCCAATTGATGTTAGCGGGGGGAGGCAATGAGCAGTTCTTC	CSQLMLAGGGNEQFF
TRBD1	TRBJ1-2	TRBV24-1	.	TGTGCCACCAGTGGCACGCCGGGACAGCATGTGGGTGGCTACACCTTC	CATSGTPGQHVGGYTF
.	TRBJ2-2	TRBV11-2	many	TGTGCCAGCAGCTTAGTTATCATACACACCGGGGAGCTGTTTTTT	CASSLVIIHTGELFF
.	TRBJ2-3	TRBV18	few	TGTGCCAGCTCACCACCGACAGGGAGGGATAGCACAGATACGCAGTATTTT	CASSPPTGRDSTDTQYF
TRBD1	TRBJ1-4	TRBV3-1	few	TGTGCCAGCAGCCACCCCGGGACAGGGTATGAAAAACTGTTTTTT	CASSHPGTGYEKLFF
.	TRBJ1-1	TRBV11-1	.	TGTGCCAGCAGCTCGCCGGGACGGTGGAACACTGAAGCTTTCTTT	CASSSPGRWNTEAFF
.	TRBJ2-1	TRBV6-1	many	TGTGCCAGCACGTGGGGGAATGAGCAGTTCTTC	CASTWGNEQFF
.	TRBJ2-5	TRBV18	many	TGTGCCAGCTCACCACCGAATCCATCCGGGACCCAGTACTTC	CASSPPNPSGTQYF
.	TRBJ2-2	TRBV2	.	TGTGCCAGCACCGAGGAGCTGTTTTTT	CASTEELFF
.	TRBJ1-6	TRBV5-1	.	TGCGCCAGCAGCTGGGACACCTCCTATAATTCACCCCTCCACTTT	CASSWDTSYNSPLHF
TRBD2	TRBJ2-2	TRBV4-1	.	TGCGCCAGCAGCCAAGATAGACTAGCGGGGGGGCCGGACACCGGGGAGCTGTTTTTT	CASSQDRLAGGPDTGELFF
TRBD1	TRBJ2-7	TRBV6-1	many	TGTGCCAGCAGGGCCGCGGGACAGGGATTCTACGAGCAGTACTTC	CASRAAGQGFYEQYF
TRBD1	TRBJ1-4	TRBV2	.	TGTGCCAGCAGGCCCAACCGGGACAGGGGATACGAAAAACTGTTTTTT	CASRPNRDRGYEKLFF
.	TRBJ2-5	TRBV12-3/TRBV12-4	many	TGTGCCAGCAGCCCCGTAAGGACCCCCCAGTACTTC	CASSPVRTPQYF
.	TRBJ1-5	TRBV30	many	TGTGCCTGGAGTGTACAGAGCAATCAGCCCCAGCATTTT	CAWSVQSNQPQHF
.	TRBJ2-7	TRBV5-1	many	TGCGCCAGCAGCTTGGAGGGACCTCTTCTGGGCTACGAGCAGTACTTC	CASSLEGPLLGYEQYF
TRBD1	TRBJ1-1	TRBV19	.	TGTGCCAGTAGACAGGACAGGGGGCTAAAAAAGGGCACTGAAGCTTTCTTT	CASRQDRGLKKGTEAFF
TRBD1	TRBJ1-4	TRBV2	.	TGTGCCAACAACCGGGACAGGGGTGAAAAACTGTTTTTT	CANNRDRGEKLFF